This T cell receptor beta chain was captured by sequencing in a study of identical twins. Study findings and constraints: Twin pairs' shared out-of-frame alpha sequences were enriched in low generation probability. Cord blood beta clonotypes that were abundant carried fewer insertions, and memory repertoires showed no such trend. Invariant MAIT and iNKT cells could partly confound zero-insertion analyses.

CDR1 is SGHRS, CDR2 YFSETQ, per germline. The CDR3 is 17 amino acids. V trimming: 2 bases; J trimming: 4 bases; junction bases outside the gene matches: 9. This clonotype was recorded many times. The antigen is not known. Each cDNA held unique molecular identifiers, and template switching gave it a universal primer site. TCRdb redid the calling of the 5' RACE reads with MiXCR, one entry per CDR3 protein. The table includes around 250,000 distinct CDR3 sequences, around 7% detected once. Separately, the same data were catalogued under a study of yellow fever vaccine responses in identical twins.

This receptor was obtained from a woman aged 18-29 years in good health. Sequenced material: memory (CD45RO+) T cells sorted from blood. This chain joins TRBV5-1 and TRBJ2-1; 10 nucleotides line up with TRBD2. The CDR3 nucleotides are TGCGCCAGCAGCTTCTTACCGGGACTAGCGACTTACAATGAGCAGTTCTTC. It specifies CASSFLPGLATYNEQFF.